This T cell receptor (beta chain) was sequenced for a study of CD8 T cells in ankylosing spondylitis. This clonotype was seen repeatedly, ten times or more. Its antigen is still unknown. This CDR3 comprises 13 residues. CDR1 is SNHLY and CDR2 is FYNNEI in the germline V gene. Trimming stripped 0 bases from V and 11 bases from J, with 13 bases between. MiXCR, applied by TCRdb to the 5' RACE reads, yields one record per CDR3 protein. The sample carries a few hundred thousand distinct CDR3 sequences, roughly 17% recorded once. Study conclusions and caveats: A CD8+ phenotype characterized the disease-linked clones, which were relatively rare in peripheral blood. Characteristic, it appeared, of ankylosing spondylitis blood was a TCR beta motif of several highly homologous variants.

This TCR came from a male donor with ankylosing spondylitis. The sample comprised blood, either unsorted or a sorted T cell fraction (not recorded which). The chain is built from TRBV2 and TRBJ1-2; a possible D gene is TRBD1 (5 bases). CDR3: CASSEAPAGSYTF. CDR3 sequence (DNA): TGTGCCAGCAGTGAAGCGCCGGCAGGGTCGTACACCTTC.